This T cell receptor (beta chain) was recorded in a study of beta chain features in type 1 diabetes. The study's findings and limits: Within patients, naive, central memory and Treg TCRB repertoires seemed more similar than within healthy donors. Patients with type 1 diabetes showed fewer VDJ junction insertions and more deletions. Moderately but significantly shorter TCRB CDR3s were found in Type 1 diabetes patients in all four CD4+ subsets.

The authors sorted CD4+ naive, central memory, regulatory and stem cell-like memory cells via CD45RO/CCR7/CD25/CD127/CD95/CD27. This CDR3 is built from 15 residues. In germline, CDR1 is MNHEY, CDR2 SMNVEV (reference sequence). Between the trimmed V and J ends, which lost 3 bases and 4 bases, there was a span of 13 bases. Notes on this clone: What it binds is unknown.

The investigators reverse transcribed all of the isolated RNA, so they sequenced expressed TCRB transcripts. Produced via immunoSEQ multiplex PCR; TCRdb's table is partial and in-frame only. The sample shows roughly 400,000 clones, over 11% of them seen only once. The material sequenced was naive CD4+ T cells from blood. The chain has TRBV27 and TRBJ1-5, with D perhaps TRBD1 (5 bases). This clonotype was obtained from a man under 40 in good health. The CDR3 nucleotides read TGTGCCAGCAGTTTCGGGACGGAGTTTAATCAGCCCCAGCATTTT. Protein product: CASSFGTEFNQPQHF.